This TCR beta chain was documented in a study of blood T cell repertoires in COVID-19. Using immunoSEQ multiplex PCR, the repertoire was profiled, and TCRdb retains in-frame clones only, with some absent. The sample shows about 210,000 clones, around 86% of them seen only once. This CDR3 comprises 12 residues. V shed 6 bases and J shed 3 bases, with 8 bases lying between them. Per the germline V gene, CDR1 is MNHEY and CDR2 is SVGEGT. This clonotype originated in a woman aged 40 to 50 with acute COVID-19. The chain employs TRBV6-2 or TRBV6-3 and TRBJ2-5; D is unresolved. What was sequenced was PBMCs or T cells enriched from blood (not recorded which). CDR3 nucleotide sequence: TGTGCCAGCAGCGACACCAAAGAGACCCAGTACTTC. It translates to CASSDTKETQYF.